This passage covers 20 T cell receptor beta chains from one sample sequenced in a study of T-cell reconstitution after alpha-beta-depleted transplantation in children. Researchers prepared the TCRbeta library using unique molecular identifiers, the study reports. A single record per CDR3 protein comes from TCRdb applying MiXCR to the PCR reads. Of around 960,000 distinct CDR3 sequences in the sample, roughly 29% were seen once. The sample was PBMCs, mostly from graft donor cells, taken 360 days after TCRalphabeta/CD19-depleted stem cell transplant. The receptors derive from a boy less than two years old who had a stem cell transplant for SCID, so the T cells may come from the graft donor.

The gene calls are TRBV15 and TRBJ2-5; TRBD2 matches 9 bases. V lost 5 bases, J lost 5 bases, and 6 bases stayed unmatched. The CDR3 covers 14 residues. Germline CDR1 and CDR2: LNHNV and YYDKDF (reference sequence). The CDR3 sequence: CATSGGGEIETQYF. The CDR3 DNA follows: TGTGCCACCAGCGGCGGGGGGGAGATTGAGACCCAGTACTTC.

This clonotype was counted once. The genes are TRBV5-6 and TRBJ2-7; D ambiguous. Germline CDR1 SGHDT, CDR2 YYEEEE. Trimming pared 4 bases from V and 6 bases from J, leaving 11 bases between. The CDR3 consists of 12 residues. CDR3 region: CASSAFDSEQYF. CDR3 bases: TGTGCCAGCAGCGCCTTTGACTCCGAGCAGTACTTC.

This clonotype showed up just a few times. The gene calls are TRBV20-1 and TRBJ2-2; D is possibly TRBD1 (6 bases). Trimming pared 5 bases from V and 5 bases from J, leaving 12 bases between. The CDR3 length is 13 residues. Per the germline V gene, CDR1 is DFQATT and CDR2 is SNEGSKA (reference sequence). CDR3 sequence reads: CSARTVMTGELFF. The CDR3 DNA reads as TGCAGTGCTCGGACAGTGATGACCGGGGAGCTGTTTTTT.

The V gene is TRBV2, the J gene TRBJ2-1; TRBD1 might be the D (5 bases). In germline, CDR1 is SNHLY, CDR2 FYNNEI. V gave up 3 bases and J gave up 5 bases, with 17 bases separating them. The CDR3 has 16 amino acids. The CDR3 region has the DNA TGTGCCAGCAGTGATGAGTTGGACACCCTTCACAATGAGCAGTTCTTC. Its translation is CASSDELDTLHNEQFF.

This sequence joins TRBV12-3 or TRBV12-4 and TRBJ2-5; D is uncertain. This CDR3 comprises 14 residues. V was cut by 3 bases and J by 5 bases, with 13 bases left in between. CDR3 DNA: TGTGCCAGCAGTTTCGGCCAGGACCGGGAGACCCAGTACTTC. Its protein is CASSFGQDRETQYF.

This clonotype came up once. The CDR3 protein is CSVVPSRKNIQYF. In DNA form, the CDR3 reads TGCAGCGTTGTCCCATCACGGAAAAACATTCAGTACTTC. The V call is TRBV29-1, the J call TRBJ2-4; D is ambiguous. Germline V lookup: CDR1 SQVTM, CDR2 ANQGSEA. Trimming stripped 4 bases from V and 4 bases from J, with 11 bases between. The CDR3 spans 13 residues.

The chain is built from TRBV11-2 and TRBJ1-2; D gene ambiguous. Germline V gives CDR1 SGHAT, CDR2 FQNNGV. Trimming took off 2 bases at V and 8 bases at J, with 12 bases between the two ends. The CDR3 is 13 amino acids. The CDR3 nucleotides read TGTGCCAGCAGCTTATTAGGGTCAGGCGGCTACACCTTC. It translates to CASSLLGSGGYTF.

This clonotype came up a few times. The chain joins TRBV5-1 to TRBJ1-1; weak D call: TRBD1 (5 bases). Trimming took 3 bases from V and 3 from J, leaving 12 bases between them. The germline gives CDR1 SGHRS, CDR2 YFSETQ. This CDR3 is 14 amino acids long. The CDR3 loop reads CASSYRTGHTEAFF. DNA of the CDR3: TGCGCCAGCAGCTACAGGACGGGCCACACTGAAGCTTTCTTT. Supplemented by reference TRBV5-1 and TRBJ1-1, the full variable domain reads KAGVTQTPRYLIKTRGQQVTLSCSPISGHRSVSWYQQTPGQGLQFLFEYFSETQRNKGNFPGRFSGRQFSNSRSEMNVSTLELGDSALYLCASSYRTGHTEAFFGQGTRLTVV.

This clonotype has just a few counts. In nucleotides, the CDR3 is TGTGCCAGCAGTTTGGCTGAGGGAAACGGTGTGAACACCGGGGAGCTGTTTTTT. Protein product: CASSLAEGNGVNTGELFF. The chain links TRBV12-3 or TRBV12-4 to TRBJ2-2; weak D call: TRBD2 (5 bases). V lost 3 bases to trimming and J lost 1 base, with 18 bases between them. The CDR3 totals 18 residues.

The rearrangement links TRBV29-1 to TRBJ2-7; 8 positions match TRBD1. This CDR3 contains 14 residues. The germline CDR1 and CDR2 sequences are SQVTM and ANQGSEA. After removal of 6 bases from V and 2 bases from J, the junction contained 9 bases not matched to a gene. CDR3 bases: TGCAGCGTCGCAACCGGACAGGGAGCCTACGAGCAGTACTTC. Its translation: CSVATGQGAYEQYF.

This clonotype was seen more than once but under ten times. The chain combines TRBV7-9 with TRBJ2-7; the match to TRBD1 covers 7 bases. The CDR3 consists of 14 residues. V shed 3 bases, J shed 5 bases, and the junction held 7 bases outside the gene matches. In germline, CDR1 is SEHNR, CDR2 FQNEAQ (reference sequence). The DNA for the CDR3 is TGTGCCAGCAGCTTGGGCCGACAGGGCCACGAGCAGTACTTC. This codes for CASSLGRQGHEQYF.

The DNA of the CDR3 is TGCAGTGCTAGAAGGAGGGGAAGTTCGATCAATCAGCCCCAGCATTTT. It yields the protein CSARRRGSSINQPQHF. This rearrangement joins TRBV20-1 to TRBJ1-5; a possible D gene is TRBD1 (5 bases). Deletions cut 2 bases from V and 3 bases from J, with 17 bases between. Germline assignment: CDR1 DFQATT and CDR2 SNEGSKA (reference sequence). The CDR3 length is 16 residues.

This clonotype was seen a few times. The chain employs TRBV9 and TRBJ2-7; D is perhaps TRBD1 or TRBD2 (7 bases each). The CDR3 runs to 16 residues. Per germline, CDR1 SGDLS and CDR2 YYNGEE. Deletions cut 6 bases from V and 2 bases from J, with 21 bases between. As DNA, the CDR3 is TGTGCCAGCACCCTTTTGGGAGGGGGCTCTCCCTACGAGCAGTACTTC. Translating it yields CASTLLGGGSPYEQYF.

In this sample, this clonotype turned up a few times. Here the CDR3 reads CASSPGTENSYEQYF. The CDR3 nucleotides read TGTGCCAGCAGCCCCGGGACAGAAAATTCCTACGAGCAGTACTTC. J is TRBJ2-7 and V is TRBV12-3 or TRBV12-4; TRBD1 matches 7 bases. V lost 6 bases and J lost 1; bases outside the gene matches: 9. This CDR3 is 15 amino acids long.

The V call is TRBV24-1, the J call TRBJ2-1, with 9 bases lining up with TRBD2. The junction had 2 bases not matched to a gene; V was cut back by 2 bases and J by 4 bases. Per germline, CDR1 KGHDR and CDR2 SFDVKD. The CDR3 has 15 residues. The CDR3 sequence is CATSDSRGGYNEQFF. The CDR3 DNA follows: TGTGCCACCAGTGATTCGCGGGGGGGGTACAATGAGCAGTTCTTC.

The chain carries TRBV12-3 or TRBV12-4 and TRBJ1-1; TRBD1 matches 12 bases. This CDR3 comprises 14 residues. V was clipped by 6 bases and J by 7 bases; unmatched bases: 6. In nucleotides, the CDR3 is TGTGCCAGCAGCACGGGACAGGGGGCCGGTGAAGCTTTCTTT. Residues: CASSTGQGAGEAFF.

The genes are TRBV7-8 and TRBJ2-5, with D uncertain. This CDR3 has 14 amino acids. V was cut by 3 bases and J by 3 bases, with 11 bases left in between. Germline V gene sequence: CDR1 SGHVS, CDR2 FQNEAQ. Here the CDR3 DNA reads TGTGCCAGCAGCTTTTCCAGCGCTGAAGAGACCCAGTACTTC. Translated, it gives CASSFSSAEETQYF.

The rearrangement uses TRBV6-5 and TRBJ2-7; unclear D gene. The CDR3 runs 15 residues. V lost 0 bases, J lost 0 bases, and 9 bases lay in between. Germline CDR1 and CDR2: MNHEY and SVGAGI. CDR3 region: CASSYSGSPSYEQYF. The DNA of the CDR3 is TGTGCCAGCAGTTACTCGGGCAGCCCCTCCTACGAGCAGTACTTC.

The V call is TRBV20-1, the J call TRBJ2-7, with 8 bases identical to TRBD2. J lost 3 bases, V lost 3 bases, and 10 bases had no gene match. The CDR3 contains 15 residues. Germline V gene data show CDR1 as DFQATT and CDR2 as SNEGSKA (reference sequence). The CDR3 reads CSASYLAGRNYEQYF. CDR3 coding DNA: TGCAGTGCTAGTTATCTAGCGGGTAGAAACTACGAGCAGTACTTC.

The CDR3 nucleotides are TGTGCCAGCAGCCCTGGGACAGGGGGTTATACGCAGTATTTT. Amino acid sequence: CASSPGTGGYTQYF. This chain connects TRBV7-6 to TRBJ2-3, with TRBD1 matching over 11 bases. CDR3 length: 14 amino acids. Trimming took 5 bases from V and 7 from J; bases not matched to a gene: 5. CDR1 is SGHVS and CDR2 is FNYEAQ in the germline V gene.